This T cell receptor beta chain was recovered during a study of cytomegalovirus exposure and HLA in healthy donors. V lost 4 bases, J lost 2 bases, and 4 bases stayed unmatched. Germline-derived CDR1 and CDR2 are MNHEY and SMNVEV (reference sequence). The CDR3 has 14 residues. The PCR ran on 60 Vbeta and 13 Jbeta primers. Produced via immunoSEQ multiplex PCR; TCRdb's table is partial and in-frame only. The data show about 160,000 clones, 65% to 70% seen once. The TCR was taken from a woman between 18 and 29 years old in good health and CMV-seropositive. The sequenced sample consisted of PBMCs. The chain couples TRBV27 to TRBJ1-2, with 7 bases lining up with TRBD1. DNA for the CDR3: TGTGCCAGCAGTTCTTCCAGGGGGAACTATGGCTACACCTTC. Translating it yields CASSSSRGNYGYTF.